The 8 T cell receptor beta chains given below trace back to one sample, sequenced in a study of shared clonotypes between healthy human individuals. Sequencing used immunoSEQ multiplex PCR; TCRdb keeps in-frame clones, though not all of them. The sample consists of some 2,500,000 clones, 85% to 95% of them appearing once. Specimen: naive CD4+ T cells from PBMCs. Subset here: CD45RA+ positively selected. The receptors originated from a man aged 18 to 29 in good health. Some clones in this sample may be carry-over from other donors' samples.

The chain recombines TRBV29-1 with TRBJ1-3; D remains ambiguous. The germline CDR1 and CDR2 sequences are SQVTM and ANQGSEA. The CDR3 has 13 amino acids. Trimming took off 2 bases at V and 2 bases at J, with 7 bases between the two ends. CDR3 in DNA: TGCAGCGTTGAAAGGCAGGCTGGAAACACCATATATTTT. As protein: CSVERQAGNTIYF. Looking up the rest from reference TRBV29-1 and TRBJ1-3 gives the full variable domain: SAVISQKPSRDICQRGTSLTIQCQVDSQVTMMFWYRQQPGQSLTLIATANQGSEATYESGFVIDKFPISRPNLTFSTLTVSNMSPEDSSIYLCSVERQAGNTIYFGEGSWLTVV.

The CDR3 region is CASSPSGQPRSQKAFF. The CDR3 coding sequence is TGTGCCAGCTCACCCTCTGGACAGCCCCGATCGCAAAAAGCTTTCTTT. The chain is built from TRBV18 and TRBJ1-1; D might be TRBD1 (6 bases). The length of the CDR3 is 16 residues. V lost 3 bases and J 9 bases, leaving 23 bases between the germline ends. From germline, CDR1 is KGHSH and CDR2 LQKENI.

The chain links TRBV6-1 to TRBJ2-3, with a possible D match to TRBD1 (5 bases). The CDR3 length is 14 residues. The germline V gene has CDR1 MNHNS and CDR2 SASEGT. Deletions cut 3 bases from V and 0 bases from J, with 7 bases between. CDR3 nucleotide sequence: TGTGCCAGCAGTGACAGGGTGAGCACAGATACGCAGTATTTT. The encoded protein is CASSDRVSTDTQYF.

In its sample, this clone was seen once. This sequence joins TRBV5-1 and TRBJ2-7; 10 bases are shared with TRBD1. The CDR3 contains 13 residues. CDR1 and CDR2 (germline): SGHRS, YFSETQ. Trimming cost V 10 bases and J 2 bases; bases outside gene matches: 6. CDR3: CASGQGVPYEQYF. The CDR3 nucleotides are TGCGCCTCAGGACAGGGGGTACCCTACGAGCAGTACTTC. The whole variable domain, filled in from reference TRBV5-1 and TRBJ2-7, reads KAGVTQTPRYLIKTRGQQVTLSCSPISGHRSVSWYQQTPGQGLQFLFEYFSETQRNKGNFPGRFSGRQFSNSRSEMNVSTLELGDSALYLCASGQGVPYEQYFGPGTRLTVT.

J is TRBJ2-6 and V is TRBV5-1; 11 nucleotides line up with TRBD1. With V trimmed by 3 bases and J by 2 bases, 4 bases remained unmatched. This CDR3 is built from 17 residues. Germline V CDR1 and CDR2: SGHRS, YFSETQ. CDR3 amino acids: CASSSGQGVAGANVLTF. CDR3 nucleotide sequence: TGCGCCAGCAGCTCGGGACAGGGGGTGGCTGGGGCCAACGTCCTGACTTTC.

The chain couples TRBV11-3 to TRBJ2-5, with a possible D match to TRBD2 (6 bases). Trimming pared 2 bases from V and 3 bases from J, leaving 7 bases between. The CDR3 loop spans 13 amino acids. Germline V gene lookup returns CDR1 SGHNT and CDR2 YENEEA. The CDR3 here is CASSLSGEETQYF. Written as DNA, the CDR3 is TGTGCCAGCAGCTTATCGGGGGAAGAGACCCAGTACTTC.

The gene calls are TRBV28 and TRBJ1-3; D ambiguous. The germline V and J ends were trimmed by 2 bases and 2 bases, with 16 bases remaining between them. CDR1 MDHEN and CDR2 SYDVKM come from the germline V gene. The CDR3 has 17 residues. This CDR3 reads CASSLSGVRLTGNTIYF. The CDR3 bases are TGTGCCAGCAGTTTAAGTGGGGTCAGGCTGACTGGAAACACCATATATTTT.

V gene TRBV7-2 combines with J gene TRBJ2-5, with D possibly TRBD2 on 5 matching bases. Germline V lookup: CDR1 SGHTA, CDR2 FQGNSA. CDR3 length: 15 residues. V gave up 3 bases and J gave up 5 bases, with 16 bases separating them. CDR3 region: CASSLYAGSWETQYF. The CDR3 nucleotides are TGTGCCAGCAGCTTGTACGCGGGCTCCTGGGAGACCCAGTACTTC.